Presented here are 32 T cell receptor beta chains from one specimen sequenced in a study of identical twins. MiXCR was run by TCRdb on the 5' RACE reads, yielding one entry per CDR3 protein. The sample yields under 300,000 distinct CDR3 sequences, about 8% seen once. This sample also belongs to another study, concerning yellow fever vaccine responses in identical twins.

Sequenced sample: CD8+ T cells sorted from blood. These receptor sequences come from a woman under 30 in good health.

This clonotype was detected only a few times. The chain combines TRBV20-1 with TRBJ2-4; 10 bases line up with TRBD2. CDR1 DFQATT and CDR2 SNEGSKA come from the germline V gene (reference sequence). The CDR3 extends over 13 amino acids. The J segment lost 13 bases and the V segment lost 0 bases, leaving 6 bases of the junction unmatched. CDR3 in DNA: TGCAGTGCTAGAGATGGGCTAGCGGGGGAACAGTACTTC. Protein: CSARDGLAGEQYF.

The chain combines TRBV28 with TRBJ1-1; D is unclear. The CDR3 runs to 13 residues. Germline V lookup: CDR1 MDHEN, CDR2 SYDVKM. The germline V and J ends were trimmed by 5 bases and 1 base, with 8 bases remaining between them. CDR3 sequence reads: CASSVSGNTEAFF. CDR3 DNA: TGTGCCAGCAGTGTATCGGGGAACACTGAAGCTTTCTTT.

The rearrangement links TRBV11-1 to TRBJ2-1; tentative D call: TRBD1 (5 bases). The ends were cut back, 1 base at V and 0 bases at J, with 13 bases in the middle. Germline CDR1 reads SGHAT; CDR2 reads FQDESV (reference sequence). The CDR3 consists of 17 residues. CDR3 sequence (DNA): TGTGCCAGCAGCTTAGGGGTGGGGCGAAACTCCTACAATGAGCAGTTCTTC. Amino acids: CASSLGVGRNSYNEQFF.

In its sample, this clonotype was seen a few times. The chain combines TRBV10-1 with TRBJ2-1, with TRBD2 matching over 9 bases. There are 15 residues in the CDR3. In germline, CDR1 is WNHNN, CDR2 SYGVQD (reference sequence). J lost 2 bases, V lost 3 bases, and 2 bases had no gene match. CDR3 sequence (DNA): TGCGCCAGCAGTGACGGCGGGAGGGCCTACAATGAGCAGTTCTTC. This encodes CASSDGGRAYNEQFF.

At least ten counts were recorded for this clonotype. The V gene is TRBV5-6, the J gene TRBJ2-3; 7 positions match TRBD1. This CDR3 comprises 16 residues. Germline V CDR1 and CDR2: SGHDT, YYEEEE. Trimming at V came to 4 bases and at J to 6 bases, leaving 14 bases not matched to a gene. This chain's CDR3 is CASSHRTGPTPDTQYF. Written as DNA, the CDR3 is TGTGCCAGCAGCCACCGGACAGGTCCTACCCCCGATACGCAGTATTTT.

Of note for this clonotype: At one end, the junction sequence differs from germline, possibly due to a read error. V gene TRBV3-1 combines with J gene TRBJ2-6; a weak D match, TRBD2 (6 bases). This CDR3 has 15 amino acids. CDR1 and CDR2 (germline): LGHDT, YNNKEL (reference sequence). The CDR3 loop reads CASSQVSVGGNVLTF. CDR3 coding DNA: TGTGCCAGCAGCCAAGTAAGCGTGGGGGGCAACGTCCTGACTTTC.

This clonotype was observed a handful of times. V usage is TRBV27 and J usage is TRBJ2-3; D may be TRBD2 (6 bases). Germline V gene data show CDR1 as MNHEY and CDR2 as SMNVEV (reference sequence). Between the trimmed V and J ends, which lost 2 bases and 2 bases, there was a span of 11 bases. The CDR3 has 15 residues. In DNA form, the CDR3 reads TGTGCCAGCAGTTTAGAACTAGCCAACACAGATACGCAGTATTTT. This codes for CASSLELANTDTQYF.

The chain uses TRBV10-2 and TRBJ2-7; the match to TRBD2 covers 14 bases. V lost 8 bases and J lost 2; bases outside the gene matches: 2. The V gene's germline CDR1 is WSHSY and CDR2 SAAADI. The CDR3 runs 14 residues. In nucleotides, the CDR3 is TGCGCCAGCGGGACTAGCGGGAGACCCTACGAGCAGTACTTC. Amino acid sequence: CASGTSGRPYEQYF.

This clonotype was detected only once. V and J are TRBV29-1 and TRBJ2-2; 15 bases are shared with TRBD2. The CDR3 runs to 16 residues. Germline loops: CDR1 SQVTM, CDR2 ANQGSEA. Germline trimming cut 6 bases from V and 4 bases from J; bases unmatched to any gene: 6. The CDR3 DNA follows: TGCAGCGTGCGGACTAGCGGGAGGGCGGCCACCGGGGAGCTGTTTTTT. Its protein is CSVRTSGRAATGELFF.

This clonotype turned up a few times. The chain links TRBV4-3 to TRBJ2-3; D remains ambiguous. Germline loops: CDR1 LGHNA, CDR2 YSLEER. V lost 0 bases to trimming and J lost 5 bases, with 12 bases between them. There are 15 residues in the CDR3. The chain's CDR3 is CASSQDRSMGDTQYF. The CDR3 region has the DNA TGCGCCAGCAGCCAAGATAGATCTATGGGAGATACGCAGTATTTT.

The J gene is TRBJ2-1, the V gene TRBV23-1; 15 nucleotides agree with TRBD2. TRBV23-1 is designated an ORF whose function remains uncertain. V dropped 4 bases and J dropped 7; count of bases not matched to a gene: 11. This CDR3 has 18 amino acids. The CDR3 loop reads CASSRRTGLAGGGNEQFF. The CDR3 bases are TGCGCCAGCAGTCGAAGAACGGGACTAGCGGGAGGAGGTAATGAGCAGTTCTTC.

The rearrangement uses TRBV27 and TRBJ2-1, with 16 nucleotides matching TRBD2. This CDR3 is built from 15 residues. Losses at the gene ends were 4 bases for V and 9 bases for J; bases not matched to a gene: 3. In germline, CDR1 is MNHEY, CDR2 SMNVEV (reference sequence). CDR3 loop: CASSSGTSGRGEQFF. CDR3 coding DNA: TGTGCCAGCAGTTCCGGGACTAGCGGGAGGGGTGAGCAGTTCTTC.

This clonotype has more than one count but fewer than ten. This rearrangement joins TRBV15 to TRBJ2-3, with D maybe TRBD2 (6 bases). The CDR3 runs 14 residues. CDR1 and CDR2 from the germline V gene are LNHNV and YYDKDF (reference sequence). V lost 0 bases and J lost 3, with 7 bases in between. The CDR3 loop reads CATSRDGGTDTQYF. The CDR3 DNA is TGTGCCACCAGCAGAGATGGGGGGACAGATACGCAGTATTTT.

The rearrangement joins TRBV14 to TRBJ2-7, with D uncertain. Trimming left V 0 bases short and J 4 bases short, with 10 bases between. Germline loops: CDR1 SGHDN, CDR2 FVKESK. The CDR3 spans 14 residues. This CDR3 reads CASSQESLKYEQYF. In DNA, the CDR3 is TGTGCCAGCAGCCAAGAGTCCCTAAAATACGAGCAGTACTTC.

The rearrangement uses TRBV14 and TRBJ2-7, with a possible D match to TRBD1 (6 bases). V was cut by 5 bases and J by 4 bases, with 21 bases left in between. CDR3 length equals 16 residues. Germline lookup yields CDR1 SGHDN and CDR2 FVKESK. The CDR3 reads CASSVGVTGLMYEQYF. The DNA for the CDR3 is TGTGCCAGCAGCGTAGGTGTAACAGGGCTTATGTACGAGCAGTACTTC.

The chain is built from TRBV24-1 and TRBJ1-1, with no clear D. The CDR3 totals 12 residues. From germline, CDR1 is KGHDR and CDR2 SFDVKD. Trimming took off 4 bases at V and 8 bases at J, with 10 bases between the two ends. CDR3 residues: CATSEGSSEAFF. The DNA of the CDR3 is TGTGCCACCAGTGAGGGATCTTCCGAAGCTTTCTTT.

This clonotype has a count of ten or more. The chain links TRBV12-3 or TRBV12-4 to TRBJ2-1, with D possibly TRBD2 on 6 matching bases. V was cut by 5 bases and J by 8 bases, with 16 bases left in between. CDR3 length equals 14 residues. CDR3 nucleotides: TGTGCCAGCAGTCACCCCCGGGACTTTGATGAGCAGTTCTTC. Its protein product is CASSHPRDFDEQFF.

This clonotype was counted only a few times. The chain combines TRBV7-6 with TRBJ2-7; D is unresolved. Germline loops: CDR1 SGHVS, CDR2 FNYEAQ. The CDR3 is 14 amino acids. V lost 2 bases and J 1 base, leaving 9 bases between the germline ends. The CDR3 bases are TGTGCCAGCAGCTTATCCGCGGAATCCTACGAGCAGTACTTC. It codes for CASSLSAESYEQYF.

A few counts support this clonotype. The V call is TRBV29-1, the J call TRBJ1-2, with a weak D call TRBD1 (5 bases). Germline CDR1 reads SQVTM; CDR2 reads ANQGSEA. The CDR3 is 11 residues long. The V and J ends lost 5 bases and 7 bases respectively, with 11 bases between them. CDR3 protein: CSVPQGGGYTF. CDR3 DNA: TGCAGCGTTCCCCAGGGAGGTGGCTACACCTTC.

There are a few counts of this clonotype. This chain uses TRBV7-9 with TRBJ2-1, with 7 bases identical to TRBD2. Germline CDR1 is SEHNR and CDR2 is FQNEAQ (reference sequence). The CDR3 loop spans 14 amino acids. Trimming cost V 3 bases and J 10 bases; bases outside gene matches: 9. DNA for the CDR3: TGTGCCAGCAGCTTCCAACTAGCGTCAGAGGAGCAGTTCTTC. Translated: CASSFQLASEEQFF.

This clonotype was seen only a few times. Here the CDR3 reads CSARDIRGYNEQFF. The CDR3 bases are TGCAGTGCTAGAGATATCAGGGGATACAATGAGCAGTTCTTC. This rearrangement joins TRBV20-1 to TRBJ2-1, with a possible D match to TRBD1 (6 bases). The length of the CDR3 is 14 residues. Germline-derived CDR1 and CDR2 are DFQATT and SNEGSKA (reference sequence). The germline V and J ends were trimmed by 0 bases and 4 bases, with 10 bases remaining between them.

This clonotype appeared a few times. The CDR3 here is CASTNGNEQFF. Written as DNA, the CDR3 is TGTGCCAGCACCAACGGGAATGAGCAGTTCTTC. The chain couples TRBV6-6 to TRBJ2-1; D remains ambiguous. The CDR3 totals 11 residues. Germline assignment: CDR1 MNHNY and CDR2 SVGAGI (reference sequence). Trimming took off 7 bases at V and 7 bases at J, with 8 bases between the two ends.

The chain combines TRBV7-9 with TRBJ2-2; no clear D gene. Germline V lookup: CDR1 SEHNR, CDR2 FQNEAQ (reference sequence). The length of the CDR3 is 14 residues. The ends were cut back, 7 bases at V and 6 bases at J, with 15 bases in the middle. CDR3 coding DNA: TGTGCCAGCACCACTGGATTGTCCTCCGGGGAGCTGTTTTTT. This sequence encodes CASTTGLSSGELFF.

This chain uses TRBV6-1 with TRBJ2-6; TRBD1 matches 9 bases. V gave up 6 bases and J gave up 0 bases; unmatched junction bases: 6. This CDR3 is built from 17 residues. CDR1 MNHNS and CDR2 SASEGT come from the germline V gene. The DNA for the CDR3 is TGTGCCAGCAGCGCCGGGACAGGGAGCTCTGGGGCCAACGTCCTGACTTTC. Translation: CASSAGTGSSGANVLTF.

Ten or more counts support this clonotype. The V call is TRBV7-9, the J call TRBJ2-1, with D possibly being TRBD1 or TRBD2 (5 bases each). This CDR3 spans 15 amino acids. Germline loops: CDR1 SEHNR, CDR2 FQNEAQ (reference sequence). Trimming took off 5 bases at V and 6 bases at J, with 17 bases between the two ends. The CDR3 DNA is TGTGCCAGCAGCCCCCGGGACGGAAACTTCAATGAGCAGTTCTTC. It yields the protein CASSPRDGNFNEQFF.

This clonotype was recorded many times. The J gene is TRBJ2-6, the V gene TRBV4-3, with D unresolved. The germline V gene has CDR1 LGHNA and CDR2 YSLEER. The V gene lost 1 base and the J gene lost 0 bases, with 7 bases spanning the gap. This CDR3 comprises 16 residues. CDR3 in amino acids: CASSQVPDSGANVLTF. The CDR3 DNA reads TGCGCCAGCAGCCAAGTTCCCGACTCTGGGGCCAACGTCCTGACTTTC.

The chain recombines TRBV20-1 with TRBJ2-3, with unresolved D. Trimming took off 0 bases at V and 1 base at J, with 11 bases between the two ends. This CDR3 contains 15 residues. CDR1 DFQATT and CDR2 SNEGSKA come from the germline V gene (reference sequence). The CDR3 here is CSARDVKEGTDTQYF. The CDR3 coding sequence is TGCAGTGCTAGAGATGTTAAAGAGGGCACAGATACGCAGTATTTT.

The chain uses TRBV28 and TRBJ2-1; D remains ambiguous. Trimming removed 8 bases at V and 8 bases at J, with 13 bases between. CDR3 length: 12 residues. Germline V gene sequence: CDR1 MDHEN, CDR2 SYDVKM. The CDR3 sequence: CASLNPWDEQFF. The CDR3 DNA reads TGTGCCAGCCTAAATCCTTGGGATGAGCAGTTCTTC.

The chain recombines TRBV27 with TRBJ2-7; D assignment may be TRBD1 or TRBD2 (5 bases each). This CDR3 is 17 amino acids long. V was cut by 1 base and J by 2 bases, with 18 bases left in between. CDR1 is MNHEY, CDR2 SMNVEV, per germline (reference sequence). The CDR3, as DNA: TGTGCCAGCAGTTTATACGCTCTGCTGGGGGTTACCTACGAGCAGTACTTC. This codes for CASSLYALLGVTYEQYF.

This clonotype was recorded at least ten times. This chain connects TRBV7-9 to TRBJ2-7; a possible D gene is TRBD1 (6 bases). V lost 4 bases and J 0 bases, leaving 13 bases between the germline ends. This CDR3 has 15 amino acids. Germline CDR1 and CDR2: SEHNR and FQNEAQ (reference sequence). The CDR3 nucleotides are TGTGCCAGCAGCTCCCAACGGGACATCTCCTACGAGCAGTACTTC. This sequence encodes CASSSQRDISYEQYF.

This clonotype has at least ten counts. This chain links TRBV4-3 with TRBJ2-4; D is unresolved. CDR3 size: 14 residues. The germline V gene encodes CDR1 LGHNA and CDR2 YSLEER. Trimming removed 0 bases from V and 5 bases from J, with 8 bases in between. The CDR3 bases are TGCGCCAGCAGCCAAGATTGGTCAGAAAACATTCAGTACTTC. This encodes CASSQDWSENIQYF.

This clonotype was detected many times. This rearrangement joins TRBV4-3 to TRBJ2-3; no definite D call. V was shortened by 1 base and J by 0 bases, with 8 bases between the two germline ends. The CDR3 has 15 amino acids. CDR1 is LGHNA and CDR2 is YSLEER in the germline V gene. CDR3 coding DNA: TGCGCCAGCAGCCAAGGGTCAAGTAGCACAGATACGCAGTATTTT. It yields the protein CASSQGSSSTDTQYF.